The 16 T cell receptor beta chains given below trace back to one sample, sequenced in a study of cytomegalovirus exposure and HLA in healthy donors. The PCR employed 60 Vbeta primers together with 13 Jbeta primers. TCRdb's table, derived via immunoSEQ multiplex PCR, lists solely in-frame clones and lacks some. This sample contains roughly 58,000 clones. Material: PBMCs. Receptors were obtained from a woman aged 45-59 years in good health and CMV-seropositive.

The chain uses TRBV28 and TRBJ1-1; 8 nucleotides line up with TRBD1. The V gene end was trimmed by 10 bases and the J gene end by 7 bases; junction bases not matched to a gene: 17. CDR3 length: 15 residues. Germline V gene lookup returns CDR1 MDHEN and CDR2 SYDVKM. CDR3 sequence reads: CATELSGGSRHEAFF. CDR3 in DNA: TGTGCCACCGAGCTATCAGGGGGCTCTCGGCATGAAGCTTTCTTT.

J is TRBJ1-2 and V is TRBV5-1; D possibly corresponds to TRBD1 (5 bases). The CDR3 loop spans 14 amino acids. The germline V and J ends were trimmed by 0 bases and 5 bases, with 11 bases remaining between them. Germline CDR1 and CDR2: SGHRS and YFSETQ. The CDR3 coding sequence is TGCGCCAGCAGCTTGGCCCAAGGGGATTATGGCTACACCTTC. Amino acid sequence: CASSLAQGDYGYTF.

The chain has TRBV27 and TRBJ1-1; D gene uncertain. This CDR3 contains 11 residues. The V end lost 6 bases, the J end lost 2 bases, and 4 bases lay between the germline ends. Germline loops: CDR1 MNHEY, CDR2 SMNVEV (reference sequence). The DNA of the CDR3 is TGTGCCAGCAGGCTAAACACTGAAGCTTTCTTT. Translating it yields CASRLNTEAFF.

The rearrangement links TRBV7-9 to TRBJ2-5; 9 positions match TRBD2. CDR3 length: 16 residues. CDR1 and CDR2 (germline): SEHNR, FQNEAQ (reference sequence). V gave up 1 base and J gave up 1 base; unmatched junction bases: 4. In DNA, the CDR3 is TGTGCCAGCAGCTTAGTGTTAGCGGGAGCCCAAGAGACCCAGTACTTC. It encodes CASSLVLAGAQETQYF.

The chain carries TRBV5-1 and TRBJ1-5; 10 bases are shared with TRBD1. The CDR3 covers 14 residues. The V segment lost 4 bases and the J segment 7 bases; nucleotides outside the gene matches: 5. The V gene's germline CDR1 is SGHRS and CDR2 YFSETQ. The CDR3 coding sequence is TGCGCCAGCAGCCCGGGGACAGGGGAACAGCCCCAGCATTTT. Translating gives CASSPGTGEQPQHF. Looking up the rest from reference TRBV5-1 and TRBJ1-5 gives the full variable domain: KAGVTQTPRYLIKTRGQQVTLSCSPISGHRSVSWYQQTPGQGLQFLFEYFSETQRNKGNFPGRFSGRQFSNSRSEMNVSTLELGDSALYLCASSPGTGEQPQHFGDGTRLSIL.

The rearrangement links TRBV19 to TRBJ1-1; 7 positions match TRBD1. V was clipped by 6 bases and J by 5 bases; unmatched bases: 9. The CDR3 is 14 residues long. Germline loops: CDR1 LNHDA, CDR2 SQIVND (reference sequence). CDR3 in amino acids: CASSDRESRTEAFF. CDR3 nucleotide sequence: TGTGCCAGTAGCGACAGGGAGAGTAGGACTGAAGCTTTCTTT.

CDR3: CASSPDSIRTDTQYF. The CDR3 nucleotides are TGTGCCAGCAGCCCGGACTCGATACGCACAGATACGCAGTATTTT. J is TRBJ2-3 and V is TRBV7-2, with D possibly matching TRBD2 (5 bases). The CDR3 has 15 residues. V was clipped by 5 bases and J by 1 base, with 13 bases between them. Germline loops: CDR1 SGHTA, CDR2 FQGNSA.

V usage is TRBV30 and J usage is TRBJ1-3, with 7 nucleotides matching TRBD1. The trim removed 6 bases at V and 1 base at J, leaving 6 bases unmatched. The CDR3 covers 14 residues. The germline CDR1 and CDR2 sequences are GTSNPN and SVGIG (reference sequence). The CDR3 DNA follows: TGTGCCTGTCATTCGGACAGGTCTGGAAACACCATATATTTT. It translates to CACHSDRSGNTIYF. The full variable domain, rest sourced from reference TRBV30 and TRBJ1-3, is SQTIHQWPATLVQPVGSPLSLECTVEGTSNPNLYWYRQAAGRGLQLLFYSVGIGQISSEVPQNLSASRPQDRQFILSSKKLLLSDSGFYLCACHSDRSGNTIYFGEGSWLTVV.

This chain connects TRBV27 to TRBJ1-4; TRBD1 might be the D (5 bases). With 2 bases removed from V and 4 bases from J, the gap between germline ends came to 8 bases. Germline CDR1 and CDR2: MNHEY and SMNVEV (reference sequence). The CDR3 spans 14 residues. CDR3 bases: TGTGCCAGCAGTTTAGACAGACTTAATGAAAAACTGTTTTTT. Translated, it gives CASSLDRLNEKLFF.

The rearrangement joins TRBV5-3 to TRBJ1-1; TRBD1 matches at 7 bases. TRBV5-3 is flagged as an ORF with uncertain function. The CDR3 sequence is 14 residues long. V shed 3 bases and J 2 bases; nucleotides not matched to a gene: 4. The CDR3 nucleotides read TGTGCCAGAAGCTGCAGGGGGGACAACACTGAAGCTTTCTTT. It codes for CARSCRGDNTEAFF.

J is TRBJ1-5 and V is TRBV16; D unresolved. Germline lookup yields CDR1 KGHSY and CDR2 FQNENV. The CDR3 loop spans 16 amino acids. Between the trimmed V and J ends, which lost 4 bases and 1 base, there was a span of 14 bases. CDR3 in amino acids: CASSPHLGGSNQPQHF. CDR3 nucleotide sequence: TGTGCCAGCAGCCCACACCTGGGAGGAAGCAATCAGCCCCAGCATTTT.

The chain has TRBV27 and TRBJ1-6; tentatively, D is TRBD1 (5 bases). Trimming cost V 10 bases and J 1 base, with 14 bases left between them. The CDR3 contains 15 residues. Per the germline V gene, CDR1 is MNHEY and CDR2 is SMNVEV (reference sequence). The CDR3 nucleotides are TGTGCCACCCACCTTAGGGGATCCTATAATTCACCCCTCCACTTT. Amino acid sequence: CATHLRGSYNSPLHF.

The chain carries TRBV19 and TRBJ2-7; 9 bases fit TRBD1. CDR1 LNHDA and CDR2 SQIVND come from the germline V gene (reference sequence). Trimming at V came to 4 bases and at J to 5 bases, leaving 3 bases not matched to a gene. This CDR3 is built from 13 residues. CDR3 DNA sequence: TGTGCCAGTAGTAACAGGGGGCAGGACGAGCAGTACTTC. Translation gives CASSNRGQDEQYF.

The chain combines TRBV27 with TRBJ1-2, with 12 bases that match TRBD1. The trim removed 3 bases at V and 7 bases at J, leaving 9 bases unmatched. The CDR3 is made up of 16 amino acids. Germline V lookup: CDR1 MNHEY, CDR2 SMNVEV (reference sequence). CDR3 sequence reads: CASSFGTGGREGGYTF. The CDR3 DNA reads TGTGCCAGCAGTTTTGGGACAGGGGGCAGGGAGGGTGGCTACACCTTC.

CDR3 sequence: CASSRRDRGNTEAFF. The CDR3 DNA sequence: TGTGCCAGCAGCAGACGGGACAGGGGGAACACTGAAGCTTTCTTT. The chain uses TRBV11-2 and TRBJ1-1; 10 bases line up with TRBD1. J lost 1 base, V lost 5 bases, and 4 bases had no gene match. This CDR3 region has 15 residues. Germline V gene sequence: CDR1 SGHAT, CDR2 FQNNGV.

The V and J genes are TRBV5-4 and TRBJ2-5, with D perhaps TRBD1 (6 bases). CDR1 and CDR2 from the germline V gene are SGHNT and YYREEE (reference sequence). The CDR3 consists of 16 residues. Trimming cost V 0 bases and J 7 bases, with 19 bases left between them. CDR3 bases: TGTGCCAGCAGCTTGGCCGCCGACAGGCCAACGGGGACCCAGTACTTC. This codes for CASSLAADRPTGTQYF.